The clone carrying this TCR beta chain was observed once. Its antigen is as yet unknown. Other DNA sequences within the sample encode an identical CDR3. The sample is drawn from a study of cytomegalovirus exposure and HLA in healthy donors. Study context: Early released data comprised 75 million to 100 million unique TCRs from HLA-typed donors. Study-wide results and caveats: Reports indicate that TCR beta sequences accurately predicted the HLA-A and HLA-B alleles of most subjects.

It was with 60 Vbeta and 13 Jbeta primers that the PCR ran. This table comes from immunoSEQ multiplex PCR, and its TCRdb copy is limited to in-frame clones, with some not included. The repertoire consists of about 160,000 clones, with 70% to 90% occurring once and the leading ten covering nearly 2%. The germline CDR1 and CDR2 sequences are LNHDA and SQIVND (reference sequence). The CDR3 sequence is 12 residues long. The ends were cut back, 5 bases at V and 4 bases at J, with 6 bases in the middle. The receptor's source is a woman aged 18-30 years in good health and CMV-seronegative. Sequenced sample: PBMCs. The gene calls are TRBV19 and TRBJ1-5; D gene uncertain. The CDR3 here is CASSLRNQPQHF. CDR3 in DNA: TGTGCCAGTAGTCTACGTAATCAGCCCCAGCATTTT.